A selection of T cell receptor beta chains follows, all from one sample in a study of T cells in Graves' hyperthyroidism and ophthalmopathy. A single record per CDR3 protein comes from TCRdb applying MiXCR to the multiplex PCR reads. Of roughly 380,000 distinct CDR3 sequences in the sample, approximately 15% were seen once. Sequenced input: blood. All receptors derive from a woman aged 60 to 75 with Graves' hyperthyroidism. The CDR3 runs from the conserved cysteine through the conserved F or W. A D gene is named only where the DNA matches it firmly. The size field is filled for only some rows; it gives once, few, many or a size class.

TRBV28	many	TRBD2	15	TRBJ2-7	CASSPGTSFSYEQYF	TGTGCCAGCAGTCCAGGGACTAGCTTTTCCTACGAGCAGTACTTC
TRBV27	many	.	15	TRBJ1-6	CASSLSSGGYSPLHF	TGTGCCAGCAGTTTATCTTCCGGCGGATATTCACCCCTCCACTTT
TRBV24-1	.	.	16	TRBJ1-2	CATSGGSGQPTYGYTF	TGTGCCACCAGTGGGGGTTCGGGGCAGCCAACCTATGGCTACACCTTC
TRBV18	many	.	11	TRBJ2-2	CASSPTGELFF	TGTGCCAGCTCACCAACCGGGGAGCTGTTTTTT
TRBV12-5	few	.	15	TRBJ1-2	CASGWARTAVYGYTF	TGTGCTAGTGGTTGGGCACGGACAGCTGTCTATGGCTACACCTTC
TRBV19	.	.	13	TRBJ1-1	CASAYERRAEAFF	TGTGCCAGTGCTTATGAGCGTCGGGCTGAAGCTTTCTTT
TRBV12-3/TRBV12-4	.	TRBD1	13	TRBJ2-1	CASRLQGAVEQFF	TGTGCCAGCAGGTTGCAGGGGGCTGTTGAGCAGTTCTTC
TRBV24-1	.	TRBD2	17	TRBJ2-3	CATSDQGLAGYTDTQYF	TGTGCCACCAGTGATCAAGGACTAGCGGGATACACAGATACGCAGTATTTT
TRBV20-1	many	.	15	TRBJ2-1	CSAQFWRNRYNEQFF	TGCAGTGCTCAATTTTGGAGGAATAGGTACAATGAGCAGTTCTTC
TRBV20-1	many	.	15	TRBJ2-7	CSARGWQAVLNEQYF	TGCAGTGCTAGAGGGTGGCAAGCGGTCCTGAACGAGCAGTACTTC
TRBV29-1	many	.	14	TRBJ2-1	CSYGRAGTYNEQFF	TGCAGCTACGGTCGGGCCGGGACCTACAATGAGCAGTTCTTC
TRBV6-1	many	.	14	TRBJ2-5	CASRRGDSQETQYF	TGTGCCAGCAGGAGGGGGGACAGCCAAGAGACCCAGTACTTC
TRBV6-4	few	TRBD2	14	TRBJ2-1	CASSDSGLAYEQFF	TGTGCCAGCAGTGACTCGGGACTAGCCTATGAGCAGTTCTTC
TRBV3-1	.	.	14	TRBJ2-1	CASSHRDLGWEQFF	TGTGCCAGCAGCCACAGAGACTTAGGGTGGGAGCAGTTCTTC
TRBV19	few	TRBD2	17	TRBJ2-7	CASSIGVTSGGSYEQYF	TGTGCCAGTAGTATAGGAGTCACTAGCGGGGGCTCCTACGAGCAGTACTTC
TRBV27	.	.	13	TRBJ2-7	CATHGTGSYEQYF	TGTGCCACCCACGGGACTGGATCCTACGAGCAGTACTTC
TRBV28	many	.	15	TRBJ1-1	CASSWSGPEGTEAFF	TGTGCCAGCAGTTGGTCAGGGCCCGAGGGGACTGAAGCTTTCTTT
TRBV6-1	many	TRBD2	15	TRBJ2-5	CASSLDGGVRETQYF	TGTGCCAGCAGTCTTGACGGGGGGGTCCGAGAGACCCAGTACTTC
TRBV18	many	.	15	TRBJ1-2	CASSRTLDREYGYTF	TGTGCCAGCTCACGGACTTTAGACAGAGAATATGGCTACACCTTC
TRBV10-3	many	.	14	TRBJ2-7	CAISEYTTPGEQYF	TGTGCCATCAGTGAATACACGACCCCCGGAGAGCAGTACTTC
TRBV6-1	.	.	14	TRBJ2-2	CASSSPISTGELFF	TGTGCCAGCAGCAGTCCCATCAGCACCGGGGAGCTGTTTTTT
TRBV7-9	.	.	13	TRBJ1-2	CASSPMSNYGYTF	TGTGCCAGCAGCCCCATGTCCAACTATGGCTACACCTTC
TRBV15	.	.	13	TRBJ2-7	CATSRASTTEQYF	TGTGCCACCAGCAGAGCTAGCACTACCGAGCAGTACTTC
TRBV29-1	.	TRBD1	14	TRBJ1-1	CSVTTQGRGTEAFF	TGCAGCGTGACAACACAGGGGCGGGGAACTGAAGCTTTCTTT
TRBV4-2	many	TRBD2	16	TRBJ2-1	CASSPSGTSGSDEQFF	TGTGCCAGCAGCCCAAGTGGGACTAGCGGGAGTGATGAGCAGTTCTTC
TRBV11-2	.	.	14	TRBJ2-7	CASSREPGSYEQYF	TGTGCCAGCAGCAGAGAACCGGGCTCCTACGAGCAGTACTTC
TRBV30	many	.	12	TRBJ1-1	CAYGGLNTEAFF	TGTGCCTACGGCGGGTTGAACACTGAAGCTTTCTTT
TRBV6-2/TRBV6-3	once	.	15	TRBJ2-1	CASTIRGGSYNEQFF	TGTGCCAGCACTATAAGGGGGGGATCCTACAATGAGCAGTTCTTC
TRBV20-1	.	.	14	TRBJ2-1	CSALGGVLYNEQFF	TGCAGTGCGTTAGGCGGGGTTCTATACAATGAGCAGTTCTTC
TRBV11-2	many	.	15	TRBJ2-3	CASSPHSTSTDTQYF	TGTGCCAGCAGCCCCCATAGTACTAGCACAGATACGCAGTATTTT
TRBV29-1	.	.	12	TRBJ2-7	CSVERQPYEQYF	TGCAGCGTTGAACGCCAACCCTACGAGCAGTACTTC